This entry features one T cell receptor beta chain sequence. Antigen: not known. The sample is drawn from a study of CD8 T cells in ankylosing spondylitis. Broader study findings: A motif of eight highly homologous TCR beta variants was seen as apparently characteristic of ankylosing spondylitis blood. Enrichment of disease-linked clones was reportedly significant in matched ankylosing spondylitis synovial fluid.

TCRdb re-derived calls from the 5' RACE reads in MiXCR, one entry per CDR3 protein. Of some 220,000 distinct CDR3 sequences in the sample, 6% to 8.5% are singletons; the top ten hold about 14%. This CDR3 spans 13 amino acids. The V and J ends lost 0 bases and 6 bases, in that order; junction bases with no gene match: 3. Germline values: CDR1 SGDLS, CDR2 YYNGEE. V and J are TRBV9 and TRBJ2-7; 7 bases are a match to TRBD2. The specimen was blood, either unsorted or a sorted T cell fraction (not recorded which). This clonotype originated in a male donor with ankylosing spondylitis. The CDR3 nucleotides read TGTGCCAGCAGCGTAGGGGGAGGGCCCGAGCAGTACTTC. It yields the protein CASSVGGGPEQYF.